A single sample gave rise to the 26 T cell receptor beta chains below, sequenced in a study of control samples from healthy donors and cancer patients. TCRdb's table, derived via immunoSEQ multiplex PCR, lists solely in-frame clones and lacks some. The data show over 75,000 clones, roughly four fifths seen once. Material for sequencing was blood. Receptor source: a man in his sixties in good health.

On this clone: At one end the junction does not follow the germline gene, possibly because of a read error. The chain is built from TRBV19 and TRBJ1-5; D remains ambiguous. Germline assignment: CDR1 LNHDA and CDR2 SQIVND (reference sequence). CDR3 length: 14 amino acids. Here the CDR3 DNA reads TGTGCCAGTAGTCTAGACATATTCAATCAGCCCCAGCATTTT. Translation: CASSLDIFNQPQHF.

This chain joins TRBV19 and TRBJ2-7; D possibly corresponds to TRBD1 (6 bases). Germline values: CDR1 LNHDA, CDR2 SQIVND (reference sequence). This CDR3 has 15 residues. Trimming removed 7 bases at V and 5 bases at J, with 21 bases between. The CDR3 is CASTSPGHGGNEQYF. DNA for the CDR3: TGTGCCAGTACTTCACCGGGACATGGGGGAAACGAGCAGTACTTC.

J is TRBJ2-3 and V is TRBV2, with D perhaps matching TRBD1 (5 bases). The CDR3 has 12 residues. Germline V CDR1 and CDR2: SNHLY, FYNNEI. V was clipped by 11 bases and J by 6 bases, with 15 bases between them. For the CDR3, the DNA is TGTGCCGACAGCAAGGGGCGGGATACGCAGTATTTT. This encodes CADSKGRDTQYF.

This clone occurred once. The chain combines TRBV19 with TRBJ1-4; possibly TRBD1 for D (5 bases). The CDR3 loop spans 14 amino acids. The V end was cut by 2 bases, the J end by 5 bases, with 9 bases between. Germline V gene lookup returns CDR1 LNHDA and CDR2 SQIVND (reference sequence). CDR3 sequence: CASSIQGRNEKLFF. CDR3 sequence (DNA): TGTGCCAGTAGTATACAGGGACGGAATGAAAAACTGTTTTTT.

The CDR3 here is CASSLQQNTEAFF. CDR3 coding DNA: TGTGCCAGCAGCTTACAACAGAACACTGAAGCTTTCTTT. This chain links TRBV7-9 with TRBJ1-1; no definite D call. V shed 2 bases and J shed 1 base, with 5 bases lying between them. This CDR3 has 13 amino acids. The germline V gene encodes CDR1 SEHNR and CDR2 FQNEAQ (reference sequence).

This rearrangement joins TRBV5-1 to TRBJ1-2, with a possible D match to TRBD1 (5 bases). Trimming stripped 0 bases from V and 8 bases from J, with 11 bases between. CDR1 is SGHRS and CDR2 is YFSETQ in the germline V gene. CDR3 length: 13 amino acids. CDR3 DNA sequence: TGCGCCAGCAGCTTGGAGCAGGGAGTGGGCTACACCTTC. It codes for CASSLEQGVGYTF.

This sequence joins TRBV14 and TRBJ1-3; TRBD1 matches at 8 bases. CDR3 length: 16 residues. V shed 1 base, J shed 2 bases, and the junction held 4 bases outside the gene matches. Germline assignment: CDR1 SGHDN and CDR2 FVKESK. Here the CDR3 DNA reads TGTGCCAGCAGCCAAGGGTCGACAGGGGCTGGAAACACCATATATTTT. Amino acid sequence: CASSQGSTGAGNTIYF.

V usage is TRBV3-1 (or the pseudogene TRBV3-2) and J usage is TRBJ2-5; D is perhaps TRBD1 or TRBD2 (5 bases each). Deletions cut 4 bases from V and 5 bases from J, with 14 bases between. The CDR3 is 14 amino acids. Germline CDR1 reads LGHDT; CDR2 reads YNNKEL (reference sequence). In nucleotides, the CDR3 is TGTGCCAGCAGCCGACGGACCGGGGCGGAGACCCAGTACTTC. This translates into CASSRRTGAETQYF.

The gene calls are TRBV18 and TRBJ1-4; possible D gene TRBD1, 5 bases. V dropped 1 base and J dropped 8 bases, with 14 bases sitting between them. This CDR3 is 15 amino acids long. Germline values: CDR1 KGHSH, CDR2 LQKENI. The CDR3 coding sequence is TGTGCCAGCTCACCACAATTCCAGGGAGGGGAAAAACTGTTTTTT. It encodes CASSPQFQGGEKLFF. Together with reference TRBV18 and TRBJ1-4, the CDR3 gives the full variable domain: NAGVMQNPRHLVRRRGQEARLRCSPMKGHSHVYWYRQLPEEGLKFMVYLQKENIIDESGMPKERFSAEFPKEGPSILRIQQVVRGDSAAYFCASSPQFQGGEKLFFGSGTQLSVL.

This chain uses TRBV30 with TRBJ1-1, with a tentative D call TRBD1 (6 bases). The CDR3 totals 13 residues. The germline CDR1 and CDR2 sequences are GTSNPN and SVGIG (reference sequence). The germline V and J ends were trimmed by 4 bases and 3 bases, with 12 bases remaining between them. CDR3 sequence (DNA): TGTGCCTGGAACTCGGGGGCTGACACTGAAGCTTTCTTT. It is translated as CAWNSGADTEAFF.

The chain recombines TRBV10-3 with TRBJ1-3; a weak D match, TRBD1 (5 bases). Germline CDR1 is ENHRY and CDR2 is SYGVKD. CDR3 size: 15 residues. Trimming stripped 3 bases from V and 0 bases from J, with 9 bases between. CDR3: CAISEQVLSGNTIYF. CDR3 coding DNA: TGTGCCATCAGTGAACAGGTTCTCTCTGGAAACACCATATATTTT.

This chain's CDR3 is CASSYGVDRGSSPLHF. The CDR3 nucleotides read TGTGCCAGCAGTTACGGGGTCGACAGGGGGTCTTCACCCCTCCACTTT. The rearrangement uses TRBV6-6 and TRBJ1-6; the match to TRBD1 covers 9 bases. Germline V lookup: CDR1 MNHNY, CDR2 SVGAGI (reference sequence). With 2 bases clipped from V and 9 bases from J, the junction kept 8 bases outside the gene matches. The CDR3 is made up of 16 amino acids.

This chain connects TRBV5-1 to TRBJ2-5; D perhaps matches TRBD2 (6 bases). The V gene's germline CDR1 is SGHRS and CDR2 YFSETQ. The CDR3 runs 14 residues. Trimming took 0 bases from V and 5 from J, leaving 11 bases between them. CDR3 protein: CASSLATSWETQYF. CDR3 DNA: TGCGCCAGCAGCTTGGCCACTAGCTGGGAGACCCAGTACTTC.

The chain has TRBV5-1 and TRBJ1-1; D is uncertain. CDR1 is SGHRS, CDR2 YFSETQ, per germline. This CDR3 is built from 20 residues. The V end lost 3 bases, the J end lost 5 bases, and 32 bases lay between the germline ends. The CDR3 nucleotides are TGCGCCAGCAGCTGGGGAATTTTTGCTAATTCTACAAGGTGGACTACTGAAGCTTTCTTT. It specifies CASSWGIFANSTRWTTEAFF.

DNA for the CDR3: TGTGCCAGCAGCTTTGGACGGGCCTCCTACGAGCAGTACTTC. It codes for CASSFGRASYEQYF. The rearrangement uses TRBV11-1 and TRBJ2-7, with D hard to call. Germline V gene lookup returns CDR1 SGHAT and CDR2 FQDESV (reference sequence). The CDR3 has 14 residues. V gave up 3 bases and J gave up 0 bases, with 9 bases separating them. The entire variable domain, with the rest obtained from reference TRBV11-1 and TRBJ2-7, is as follows: EAEVAQSPRYKITEKSQAVAFWCDPISGHATLYWYRQILGQGPELLVQFQDESVVDDSQLPKDRFSAERLKGVDSTLKIQPAELGDSAMYLCASSFGRASYEQYFGPGTRLTVT.

The V gene is TRBV7-6, the J gene TRBJ2-1; D not certain. CDR1 and CDR2 (germline): SGHVS, FNYEAQ. The CDR3 spans 12 residues. V lost 1 base and J lost 5, with 3 bases in between. CDR3 sequence (DNA): TGTGCCAGCAGCTTAGTGGACAATGAGCAGTTCTTC. Its translation is CASSLVDNEQFF.

The chain employs TRBV18 and TRBJ2-3; 10 bases are shared with TRBD2. The germline V gene has CDR1 KGHSH and CDR2 LQKENI. This CDR3 has 17 amino acids. V lost 0 bases and J lost 0; bases outside the gene matches: 3. The CDR3 nucleotides are TGTGCCAGCTCACCACCTTCTAGCGGGGGTAGCACAGATACGCAGTATTTT. It is translated as CASSPPSSGGSTDTQYF.

The chain combines TRBV4-1 with TRBJ2-2, with 12 bases identical to TRBD2. CDR1 is MGHRA and CDR2 is YSYEKL in the germline V gene. The trim removed 0 bases at V and 4 bases at J, leaving 6 bases unmatched. The CDR3 has 18 residues. The CDR3 nucleotides read TGCGCCAGCAGCCAAGATTTCCGACTAGCGGGAGCCACCGGGGAGCTGTTTTTT. It encodes CASSQDFRLAGATGELFF.

The chain joins TRBV6-5 to TRBJ2-7; TRBD2 matches at 10 bases. The V segment lost 2 bases and the J segment 4 bases; nucleotides outside the gene matches: 2. The CDR3 loop spans 14 amino acids. Per germline, CDR1 MNHEY and CDR2 SVGAGI. CDR3 protein: CASSYQREGYEQYF. CDR3 sequence (DNA): TGTGCCAGCAGTTACCAGCGGGAGGGTTACGAGCAGTACTTC.

The rearrangement uses TRBV7-8 and TRBJ1-1; 10 bases are shared with TRBD1. The V gene's germline CDR1 is SGHVS and CDR2 FQNEAQ. Unmatched junction bases numbered 10, after V lost 5 bases and J lost 4 bases. The CDR3 has 16 amino acids. Written as DNA, the CDR3 is TGTGCCAGCAGCCAACGGACAGGGGGTGCCGGCACTGAAGCTTTCTTT. Residues: CASSQRTGGAGTEAFF.

This chain uses TRBV5-4 with TRBJ1-1, with TRBD1 as a possible D gene (5 bases). The CDR3 is made up of 13 amino acids. V was clipped by 4 bases and J by 11 bases, with 18 bases between them. Germline CDR1 and CDR2: SGHNT and YYREEE (reference sequence). The CDR3 region has the DNA TGTGCCAGCAGCCCAGGGAGCGGTGGGAGGGCTTTCTTT. Residues: CASSPGSGGRAFF.

Turning to this clone: Within the sample, other DNA sequences also encode this same CDR3. The gene calls are TRBV5-4 and TRBJ1-1; 8 nucleotides line up with TRBD1. The CDR3 contains 13 residues. CDR1 is SGHNT and CDR2 is YYREEE in the germline V gene (reference sequence). Trimming cost V 4 bases and J 7 bases; bases outside gene matches: 6. The CDR3 DNA reads as TGTGCCAGCAGCCCGGGACAGGAATTTGAAGCTTTCTTT. Its protein product is CASSPGQEFEAFF.

The rearrangement joins TRBV6-4 to TRBJ1-1; D call uncertain. V was cut by 0 bases and J by 7 bases, with 6 bases left in between. Germline assignment: CDR1 MRHNA and CDR2 SNTAGT. This CDR3 has 12 residues. This CDR3 is CASSDSAGEAFF. In DNA, the CDR3 is TGTGCCAGCAGTGACTCGGCAGGTGAAGCTTTCTTT.

This sequence joins TRBV19 and TRBJ2-1; D remains ambiguous. CDR1 and CDR2 from the germline V gene are LNHDA and SQIVND (reference sequence). The ends were cut back, 3 bases at V and 10 bases at J, with 16 bases in the middle. This CDR3 is built from 14 residues. The CDR3 sequence is CASSIHATGGEQFF. In nucleotides, the CDR3 is TGTGCCAGTAGTATCCACGCGACCGGTGGGGAGCAGTTCTTC.

CDR3 DNA sequence: TGTGCCAGCTCACCTAAAACAGGGTCGCGGAACACTGAAGCTTTCTTT. This translates into CASSPKTGSRNTEAFF. This chain uses TRBV18 with TRBJ1-1; D is possibly TRBD1 (6 bases). V was pared by 3 bases and J by 1 base, with 15 bases between. In germline, CDR1 is KGHSH, CDR2 LQKENI. CDR3 length: 16 residues. The whole variable domain, remainder taken from reference TRBV18 and TRBJ1-1, is NAGVMQNPRHLVRRRGQEARLRCSPMKGHSHVYWYRQLPEEGLKFMVYLQKENIIDESGMPKERFSAEFPKEGPSILRIQQVVRGDSAAYFCASSPKTGSRNTEAFFGQGTRLTVV.

For this clone: At one end the junction does not follow the germline gene, possibly because of a read error. The genes are TRBV7-2 and TRBJ2-1, with TRBD2 matching 10 bases. Germline lookup yields CDR1 SGHTA and CDR2 FQGNSA. The CDR3 spans 14 residues. The CDR3 sequence: CASSLAGAYNEQFF. The CDR3 region has the DNA TGTGCCAGCAGCCTAGCGGGAGCCTACAATGAGCAGTTCTTC.